The 15 T cell receptor beta chains listed next were all sequenced from one sample in a study of patients and donors after allogeneic stem cell transplantation. TCRdb reprocessed the RT-PCR reads via MiXCR and lists one record per CDR3 protein. The table includes 400,000 to 450,000 distinct CDR3 sequences, roughly 16% detected once. Sample: blood, either unsorted or a sorted T cell fraction (not recorded which). The receptors here all came from a human donor who was either an allogeneic HSCT recipient or a stem cell or donor lymphocyte infusion donor (not recorded which). It is not recorded whose cells these are; they may come from a transplant donor.

This sequence joins TRBV6-2 or TRBV6-3 and TRBJ2-1; possibly TRBD1 for D (6 bases). The CDR3 is made up of 14 amino acids. Germline CDR1 MNHEY, CDR2 SVGEGT. With 0 bases removed from V and 10 bases from J, the gap between germline ends came to 13 bases. The CDR3 sequence: CASSYSYRDQEQFF. The DNA for the CDR3 is TGTGCCAGCAGTTACTCTTACAGGGACCAGGAGCAGTTCTTC.

The rearrangement joins TRBV20-1 to TRBJ2-7; no reliable D call. Trimming removed 5 bases from V and 3 bases from J, with 14 bases in between. CDR1 and CDR2 (germline): DFQATT, SNEGSKA (reference sequence). The CDR3 spans 13 residues. CDR3 loop: CSAFRPGNYEQYF. The CDR3 DNA reads TGCAGTGCTTTCAGGCCAGGAAACTACGAGCAGTACTTC.

Many counts were recorded for this clonotype. The V gene is TRBV12-3 or TRBV12-4, the J gene TRBJ1-1, with D unresolved. The CDR3 totals 13 residues. Trimming took off 3 bases at V and 1 base at J, with 6 bases between the two ends. CDR3 residues: CASSFPGNTEAFF. In DNA form, the CDR3 reads TGTGCCAGCAGTTTCCCGGGGAACACTGAAGCTTTCTTT.

There are a few counts of this clonotype. The chain uses TRBV6-5 and TRBJ1-1, with D tentatively TRBD1 (6 bases). Trimming left V 10 bases short and J 6 bases short, with 12 bases between. The germline gives CDR1 MNHEY, CDR2 SVGAGI. The CDR3 is made up of 11 amino acids. CDR3 protein: CATNYRAEAFF. The CDR3 DNA is TGTGCCACCAATTACAGGGCTGAAGCTTTCTTT.

The chain carries TRBV19 and TRBJ1-6, with a weak D call TRBD1 (6 bases). V lost 3 bases and J 0 bases, leaving 9 bases between the germline ends. This CDR3 is built from 16 residues. In germline, CDR1 is LNHDA, CDR2 SQIVND (reference sequence). CDR3 nucleotide sequence: TGTGCCAGTAGTATCACAGGGAGCTCCTATAATTCACCCCTCCACTTT. It codes for CASSITGSSYNSPLHF.

This clonotype was seen more than once but under ten times. This chain joins TRBV10-3 and TRBJ1-1; maybe TRBD1 (6 bases). The germline V gene has CDR1 ENHRY and CDR2 SYGVKD. The CDR3 totals 15 residues. V was trimmed by 4 bases and J by 1 base, leaving 13 bases between them. Here the CDR3 reads CAISGAGTTNTEAFF. The CDR3 bases are TGTGCCATCAGTGGGGCTGGGACAACGAACACTGAAGCTTTCTTT.

A few counts support this clonotype. This chain uses TRBV20-1 with TRBJ2-1, with a weak D call TRBD2 (5 bases). Germline values: CDR1 DFQATT, CDR2 SNEGSKA (reference sequence). This CDR3 has 15 amino acids. The V and J ends lost 5 bases and 4 bases respectively, with 18 bases between them. CDR3 sequence reads: CSARSVRALYNEQFF. The CDR3 DNA reads as TGCAGTGCTCGTAGCGTCCGAGCCTTGTACAATGAGCAGTTCTTC.

The chain employs TRBV7-8 and TRBJ2-5; TRBD1 aligns across 10 bases. The trim removed 4 bases at V and 4 bases at J, leaving 3 bases unmatched. The CDR3 has 14 residues. Per germline, CDR1 SGHVS and CDR2 FQNEAQ. The CDR3 coding sequence is TGTGCCAGCAGCTACGACAGGGGGCTAGAGACCCAGTACTTC. Translated, it gives CASSYDRGLETQYF.

This clonotype has only a few counts. The chain couples TRBV27 to TRBJ2-1, with a weak D call TRBD2 (5 bases). V shed 6 bases and J shed 5 bases, with 20 bases lying between them. The length of the CDR3 is 16 residues. Germline V CDR1 and CDR2: MNHEY, SMNVEV (reference sequence). The CDR3 region is CASSPRVGYLHNEQFF. The CDR3 DNA follows: TGTGCCAGCAGCCCGCGGGTGGGCTATTTACACAATGAGCAGTTCTTC.

The rearrangement uses TRBV6-1 and TRBJ1-3, with D tentatively TRBD1 (5 bases). This CDR3 is built from 13 residues. V was cut by 7 bases and J by 5 bases, with 12 bases left in between. Germline loops: CDR1 MNHNS, CDR2 SASEGT. Here the CDR3 DNA reads TGTGCCAGCATCGGGGGTTCGAGAAACACCATATATTTT. The encoded protein is CASIGGSRNTIYF.

There are a few counts of this clonotype. This chain connects TRBV4-1 to TRBJ1-2; D is perhaps TRBD1 (6 bases). The CDR3 sequence is 14 residues long. The germline gives CDR1 MGHRA, CDR2 YSYEKL. Trimming took 3 bases from V and 7 from J, leaving 15 bases between them. The chain's CDR3 is CASSQLLGAGGYTF. The CDR3 bases are TGCGCCAGCAGCCAGTTGCTGGGGGCTGGTGGCTACACCTTC.

This clonotype was counted a few times. This rearrangement joins TRBV12-3 or TRBV12-4 to TRBJ2-1; no reliable D call. The CDR3 has 11 residues. Between the trimmed V and J ends, which lost 6 bases and 9 bases, there was a span of 9 bases. Written as DNA, the CDR3 is TGTGCCAGCAGCGGATTCAGTGAGCAGTTCTTC. Amino acid sequence: CASSGFSEQFF.

This clonotype has a handful of counts. The chain couples TRBV27 to TRBJ1-2; a weak D match, TRBD1 (5 bases). The V gene's germline CDR1 is MNHEY and CDR2 SMNVEV (reference sequence). CDR3 length: 14 residues. Trimming removed 5 bases from V and 7 bases from J, with 17 bases in between. DNA for the CDR3: TGTGCCAGCAGTCCGCAGGGCCGCAGTCGTGGCTACACCTTC. Translation: CASSPQGRSRGYTF.

This clonotype was seen only a few times. The J gene is TRBJ2-1, the V gene TRBV29-1; 9 positions agree with TRBD2. Germline V gives CDR1 SQVTM, CDR2 ANQGSEA. The CDR3 sequence is 16 residues long. V dropped 6 bases and J dropped 5; count of bases not matched to a gene: 14. DNA for the CDR3: TGCAGCGTGACATCCCGTGCGGGGGGGCCGCACAATGAGCAGTTCTTC. Residues: CSVTSRAGGPHNEQFF.

The sample holds a few counts of this clonotype. The chain combines TRBV29-1 with TRBJ1-4; perhaps TRBD1 as D (5 bases). This CDR3 region has 12 residues. CDR1 and CDR2 (germline): SQVTM, ANQGSEA. The V and J ends lost 0 bases and 7 bases respectively, with 6 bases between them. CDR3 nucleotides: TGCAGCGTTGAAGACAGGGCTGAAAAACTGTTTTTT. Translated, it gives CSVEDRAEKLFF.